The 11 T cell receptor beta chains below were found in one sample sequenced in a study of shared clonotypes between healthy human individuals. TCRdb keeps only in-frame clones here, not all; method: immunoSEQ multiplex PCR. This sample yields around 2.5 million clones, of which roughly 93% are seen a single time; more than 0.35% belongs to the top ten. Sequencing used naive CD4+ T cells from PBMCs. Stated subset: CD45RA+ positively selected. These receptors all come from a young man in good health. Some clones in this sample may be carry-over from other donors' samples.

Turning to this clone: This sample also contains other DNA sequences that code for the same CDR3. The chain uses TRBV18 and TRBJ1-5; TRBD1 is a possible D gene (6 bases). CDR3 length: 14 amino acids. Trimming stripped 3 bases from V and 5 bases from J, with 11 bases between. Per germline, CDR1 KGHSH and CDR2 LQKENI. The CDR3 loop is CASSPQGRDQPQHF. The CDR3 coding sequence is TGTGCCAGCTCACCGCAGGGGAGGGATCAGCCCCAGCATTTT.

V usage is TRBV9 and J usage is TRBJ2-7, with D possibly TRBD2 on 6 matching bases. V was clipped by 1 base and J by 6 bases, with 14 bases between them. The CDR3 covers 14 residues. The V gene's germline CDR1 is SGDLS and CDR2 YYNGEE. For the CDR3, the DNA is TGTGCCAGCAGCGTACGTGGAGGGTCGGGCGAGCAGTACTTC. Its translation: CASSVRGGSGEQYF. The full variable domain, its missing parts supplied by reference TRBV9 and TRBJ2-7, is DSGVTQTPKHLITATGQRVTLRCSPRSGDLSVYWYQQSLDQGLQFLIQYYNGEERAKGNILERFSAQQFPDLHSELNLSSLELGDSALYFCASSVRGGSGEQYFGPGTRLTVT.

This clone occurred once. V gene TRBV2 combines with J gene TRBJ1-1, with D unresolved. Germline V lookup: CDR1 SNHLY, CDR2 FYNNEI. The CDR3 runs to 14 residues. Trimming shortened V by 9 bases and J by 0 bases, and 14 bases separated the two germline ends. As DNA, the CDR3 is TGTGCCAGTCACCAAGGGCTCATGAACACTGAAGCTTTCTTT. Protein product: CASHQGLMNTEAFF. Filled out from reference TRBV2 and TRBJ1-1, the complete variable domain reads EPEVTQTPSHQVTQMGQEVILRCVPISNHLYFYWYRQILGQKVEFLVSFYNNEISEKSEIFDDQFSVERPDGSNFTLKIRSTKLEDSAMYFCASHQGLMNTEAFFGQGTRLTVV.

This chain uses TRBV15 with TRBJ2-1, with D unclear. V shed 1 base and J shed 1 base, with 8 bases lying between them. The CDR3 consists of 15 residues. Germline CDR1 reads LNHNV; CDR2 reads YYDKDF (reference sequence). The CDR3 spells CATSRGSESYNEQFF. Written as DNA, the CDR3 is TGTGCCACCAGCAGAGGATCGGAGTCCTACAATGAGCAGTTCTTC.

This clone was picked up a small number of times. The chain combines TRBV28 with TRBJ2-1; 10 bases line up with TRBD2. J was trimmed by 10 bases and V by 1 base; bases with no gene match: 16. CDR3 length: 18 amino acids. Per the germline V gene, CDR1 is MDHEN and CDR2 is SYDVKM. The CDR3: CASSLYASGRLPSHEQFF. The CDR3, as DNA: TGTGCCAGCAGTTTATACGCTAGCGGGAGATTACCCTCCCACGAGCAGTTCTTC.

The chain combines TRBV18 with TRBJ1-1, with a possible D match to TRBD1 (5 bases). The CDR3 has 14 residues. Germline CDR1 KGHSH, CDR2 LQKENI. V lost 3 bases and J 8 bases, leaving 16 bases between the germline ends. The CDR3 loop is CASSPFQDKLEAFF. The CDR3 nucleotides are TGTGCCAGCTCACCGTTCCAGGACAAATTAGAAGCTTTCTTT.

Notes on this clone: At one boundary the junction diverges from the germline segment, which might be a read error. This rearrangement joins TRBV19 to TRBJ2-7; D may correspond to TRBD1 or TRBD2 (6 bases each). CDR3 size: 13 residues. CDR1 is LNHDA and CDR2 is SQIVND in the germline V gene (reference sequence). CDR3 in amino acids: CASSIAPGGTPNF. CDR3 nucleotide sequence: TGTGCCAGTAGTATAGCACCGGGCGGGACACCTAACTTC. Drawing the rest from reference TRBV19 and TRBJ2-7, the complete variable domain is DGGITQSPKYLFRKEGQNVTLSCEQNLNHDAMYWYRQDPGQGLRLIYYSQIVNDFQKGDIAEGYSVSREKKESFPLTVTSAQKNPTAFYLCASSIAPGGTPNFGPGTRLTVT.

The CDR3 reads CASRTGGANTEAFF. The CDR3, as DNA: TGTGCCAGCAGGACAGGGGGCGCAAACACTGAAGCTTTCTTT. The chain links TRBV7-9 to TRBJ1-1; TRBD1 matches 10 bases. CDR1 is SEHNR and CDR2 is FQNEAQ in the germline V gene (reference sequence). After removal of 6 bases from V and 2 bases from J, the junction contained 3 bases not matched to a gene. This CDR3 region has 14 residues.

This clone appeared a single time. The V gene is TRBV13, the J gene TRBJ1-4; D call uncertain. Germline V gene data show CDR1 as PRHDT and CDR2 as FYEKMQ (reference sequence). Between the trimmed V and J ends, which lost 0 bases and 1 base, there was a span of 6 bases. The CDR3 has 15 residues. The CDR3 nucleotides are TGTGCCAGCAGCTTAGGGACCGAAACTAATGAAAAACTGTTTTTT. It translates to CASSLGTETNEKLFF.

V and J are TRBV28 and TRBJ2-1, with TRBD2 matching over 12 bases. The junction had 18 bases not matched to a gene; V was cut back by 5 bases and J by 4 bases. This CDR3 comprises 20 residues. CDR1 is MDHEN, CDR2 SYDVKM, per germline. CDR3 bases: TGTGCCAGCAGTCGCCCCGGGACTAGCGGGCGCCCTGGGGATTACAATGAGCAGTTCTTC. It encodes CASSRPGTSGRPGDYNEQFF.

The chain employs TRBV7-2 and TRBJ1-4; the D gene is possibly TRBD1 (6 bases). The CDR3 sequence is 15 residues long. CDR1 and CDR2 (germline): SGHTA, FQGNSA. Trimming left V 2 bases short and J 4 bases short, with 11 bases between. The CDR3 loop is CASSLLGHFNEKLFF. The CDR3 DNA reads as TGTGCCAGCAGCTTACTGGGACACTTTAATGAAAAACTGTTTTTT.